These 8 T cell receptor beta chains share one sample of origin, sequenced in a study of cytomegalovirus exposure and HLA in healthy donors. Use of 60 Vbeta and 13 Jbeta primers characterized the PCR. The data were produced by immunoSEQ multiplex PCR, yet TCRdb's version contains in-frame clones alone and is incomplete. The top ten hold 2.5% to 3.5% of the sample, which has about 170,000 clones, around 74% seen once. The sample comprised PBMCs. Source of these receptors: a female donor in good health and CMV-seronegative.

This clone was seen only a few times. The chain is built from TRBV7-3 and TRBJ2-2; weak D call: TRBD1 (5 bases). CDR1 and CDR2 (germline): SGHTA, FQGTGA. V gave up 3 bases and J gave up 1 base, with 12 bases separating them. The CDR3 length is 16 residues. The CDR3 reads CASSFLGRENTGELFF. The CDR3 coding sequence is TGTGCCAGCAGCTTTCTCGGCAGGGAGAACACCGGGGAGCTGTTTTTT.

This clone was seen only a few times. The V gene is TRBV19, the J gene TRBJ2-5; the match to TRBD1 covers 7 bases. This CDR3 is built from 14 residues. The germline gives CDR1 LNHDA, CDR2 SQIVND (reference sequence). V gave up 3 bases and J gave up 0 bases; unmatched junction bases: 1. In nucleotides, the CDR3 is TGTGCCAGTAGTATCGACAGGGACCAAGAGACCCAGTACTTC. Protein sequence: CASSIDRDQETQYF.

The chain employs TRBV28 and TRBJ2-7; D unresolved. The germline V gene has CDR1 MDHEN and CDR2 SYDVKM. The ends were cut back, 6 bases at V and 2 bases at J, with 8 bases in the middle. The CDR3 length is 12 residues. The CDR3 is CASSLIAYEQYF. In DNA form, the CDR3 reads TGTGCCAGCAGCCTTATAGCCTACGAGCAGTACTTC.

CDR3 loop: CSVDHLATEAFF. The CDR3 DNA follows: TGCAGCGTTGATCACCTGGCAACTGAAGCTTTCTTT. The chain is built from TRBV29-1 and TRBJ1-1; D is unclear. V was cut by 3 bases and J by 5 bases, with 10 bases left in between. CDR1 and CDR2 (germline): SQVTM, ANQGSEA. The CDR3 sequence is 12 residues long.

The rearrangement joins TRBV28 to TRBJ1-2; D gene uncertain. Germline-derived CDR1 and CDR2 are MDHEN and SYDVKM. The CDR3 is 15 residues long. V lost 3 bases to trimming and J lost 4 bases, with 15 bases between them. The CDR3, as DNA: TGTGCCAGCAGTTTGTTGAGAGGGAACCCCTATGGCTACACCTTC. Protein product: CASSLLRGNPYGYTF.

This clone was observed a single time. V and J are TRBV7-2 and TRBJ2-3; TRBD1 matches 8 bases. V trimming: 3 bases; J trimming: 0 bases; junction bases outside the gene matches: 8. This CDR3 comprises 17 residues. Looked up from germline, CDR1 is SGHTA and CDR2 is FQGNSA. The CDR3 coding sequence is TGTGCCAGCAGCTTTAGGGGGAGGACAGGGAGCACAGATACGCAGTATTTT. It is translated as CASSFRGRTGSTDTQYF.

The sample holds many counts of this clone. The rearrangement uses TRBV9 and TRBJ1-1; D is possibly TRBD1 (5 bases). The CDR3 runs 13 residues. Trimming took off 4 bases at V and 1 base at J, with 8 bases between the two ends. Germline V gene data show CDR1 as SGDLS and CDR2 as YYNGEE. CDR3 sequence reads: CASSSGSNTEAFF. The CDR3 bases are TGTGCCAGCAGCTCAGGGTCGAACACTGAAGCTTTCTTT. Together with reference TRBV9 and TRBJ1-1, the CDR3 gives the full variable domain: DSGVTQTPKHLITATGQRVTLRCSPRSGDLSVYWYQQSLDQGLQFLIQYYNGEERAKGNILERFSAQQFPDLHSELNLSSLELGDSALYFCASSSGSNTEAFFGQGTRLTVV.

The V and J genes are TRBV30 and TRBJ1-1, with TRBD1 identical over 11 bases. The CDR3 is 15 amino acids. With V trimmed by 2 bases and J by 5 bases, 7 bases remained unmatched. Germline CDR1 reads GTSNPN; CDR2 reads SVGIG (reference sequence). Here the CDR3 DNA reads TGTGCCTGGAGTACCTGGACAGGGGGCAGAACTGAAGCTTTCTTT. Protein sequence: CAWSTWTGGRTEAFF.